This entry features one TCR beta chain sequence. Its antigen remains unidentified. The source of the sample is a study of cytomegalovirus exposure and HLA in healthy donors. The PCR had 60 Vbeta and 13 Jbeta primers. The repertoire was sequenced with immunoSEQ multiplex PCR; TCRdb's copy has only in-frame clones and lacks some. The data show about 89,000 clones, just over 65% seen once. Study conclusions and caveats: The study recorded around 160 TCR beta chains that were cytomegalovirus-associated. Presence/absence results assume similar sequencing depth per donor, which may not hold.

The CDR3 is 13 amino acids. Germline-derived CDR1 and CDR2 are SGHTA and FQGTGA. Unmatched junction bases numbered 10, after V lost 5 bases and J lost 14 bases. The receptor's source is a man under 40 in good health and CMV-seronegative. Material: PBMCs. The chain is built from TRBV7-3 and TRBJ1-4; 8 positions match TRBD1. The CDR3 loop is CASSEDRGSLLFF. The CDR3 DNA reads TGTGCCAGCAGCGAAGACAGGGGAAGTCTGCTGTTTTTT.